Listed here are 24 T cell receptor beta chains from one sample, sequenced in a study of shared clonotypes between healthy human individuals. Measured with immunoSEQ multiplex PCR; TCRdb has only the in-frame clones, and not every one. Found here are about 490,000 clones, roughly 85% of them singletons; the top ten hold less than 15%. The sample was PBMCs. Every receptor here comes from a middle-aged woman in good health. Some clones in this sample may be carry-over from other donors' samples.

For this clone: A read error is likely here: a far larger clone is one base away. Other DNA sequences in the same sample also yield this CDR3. The CDR3 coding sequence is TGCAGCGTTGAGGCGGTGGGGGGCGTTGAAAAACTGTTTTTT. Translated, it gives CSVEAVGGVEKLFF. The genes are TRBV29-1 and TRBJ1-4; perhaps TRBD1 as D (6 bases). This CDR3 is built from 14 residues. Between the trimmed V and J ends, which lost 3 bases and 7 bases, there was a span of 15 bases. CDR1 and CDR2 (germline): SQVTM, ANQGSEA.

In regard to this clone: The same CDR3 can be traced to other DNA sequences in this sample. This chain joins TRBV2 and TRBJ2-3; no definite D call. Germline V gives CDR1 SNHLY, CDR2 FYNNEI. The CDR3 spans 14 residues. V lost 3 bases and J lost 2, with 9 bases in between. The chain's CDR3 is CASSEALTTDTQYF. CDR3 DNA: TGTGCCAGCAGTGAGGCCCTGACCACAGATACGCAGTATTTT.

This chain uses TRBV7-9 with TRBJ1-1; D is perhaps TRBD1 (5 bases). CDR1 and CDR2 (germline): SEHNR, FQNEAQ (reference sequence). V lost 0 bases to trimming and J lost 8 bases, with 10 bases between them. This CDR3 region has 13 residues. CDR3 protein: CASSLARGAEAFF. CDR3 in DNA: TGTGCCAGCAGCTTAGCAAGAGGGGCAGAAGCTTTCTTT.

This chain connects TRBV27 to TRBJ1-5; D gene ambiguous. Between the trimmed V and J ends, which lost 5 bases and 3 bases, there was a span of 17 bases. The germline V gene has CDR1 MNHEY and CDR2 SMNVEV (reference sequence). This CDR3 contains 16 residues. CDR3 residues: CASSSWHTPINQPQHF. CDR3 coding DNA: TGTGCCAGCAGTAGTTGGCACACTCCCATCAATCAGCCCCAGCATTTT.

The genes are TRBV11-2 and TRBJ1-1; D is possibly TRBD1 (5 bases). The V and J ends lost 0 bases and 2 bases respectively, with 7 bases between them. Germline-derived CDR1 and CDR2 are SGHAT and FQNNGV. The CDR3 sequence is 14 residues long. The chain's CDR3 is CASSLDGGNTEAFF. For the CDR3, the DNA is TGTGCCAGCAGCTTAGACGGGGGAAACACTGAAGCTTTCTTT.

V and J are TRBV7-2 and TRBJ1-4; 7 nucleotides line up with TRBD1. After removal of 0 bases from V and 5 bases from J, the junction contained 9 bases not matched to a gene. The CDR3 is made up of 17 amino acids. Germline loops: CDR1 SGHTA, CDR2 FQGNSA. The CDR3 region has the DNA TGTGCCAGCAGCTTAGCCCGCACAGGGGTGAAAAATGAAAAACTGTTTTTT. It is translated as CASSLARTGVKNEKLFF.

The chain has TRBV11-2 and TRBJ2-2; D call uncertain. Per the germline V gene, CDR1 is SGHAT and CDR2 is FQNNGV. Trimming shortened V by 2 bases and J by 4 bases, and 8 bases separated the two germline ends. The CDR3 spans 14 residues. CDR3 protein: CASSLIGPTGELFF. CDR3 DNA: TGTGCCAGCAGCTTAATCGGACCCACCGGGGAGCTGTTTTTT. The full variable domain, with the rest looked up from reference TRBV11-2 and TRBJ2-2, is EAGVAQSPRYKIIEKRQSVAFWCNPISGHATLYWYQQILGQGPKLLIQFQNNGVVDDSQLPKDRFSAERLKGVDSTLKIQPAKLEDSAVYLCASSLIGPTGELFFGEGSRLTVL.

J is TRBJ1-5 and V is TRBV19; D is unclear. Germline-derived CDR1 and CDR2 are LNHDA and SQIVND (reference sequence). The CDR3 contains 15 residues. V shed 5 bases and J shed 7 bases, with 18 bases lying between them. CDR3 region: CASSSYPVGRQPQHF. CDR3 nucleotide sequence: TGTGCCAGTAGTTCCTACCCCGTGGGCCGACAGCCCCAGCATTTT.

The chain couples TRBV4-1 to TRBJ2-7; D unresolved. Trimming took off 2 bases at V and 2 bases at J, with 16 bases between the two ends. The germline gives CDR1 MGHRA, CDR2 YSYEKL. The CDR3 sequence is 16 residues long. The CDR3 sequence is CASSQRVWERPYEQYF. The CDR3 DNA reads TGCGCCAGCAGCCAAAGGGTTTGGGAAAGGCCCTACGAGCAGTACTTC.

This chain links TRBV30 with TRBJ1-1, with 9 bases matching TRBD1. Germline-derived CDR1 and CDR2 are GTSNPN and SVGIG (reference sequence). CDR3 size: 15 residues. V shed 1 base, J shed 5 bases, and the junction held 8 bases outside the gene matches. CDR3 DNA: TGTGCCTGGAGTGGACGGGGACAGGGAGAAACTGAAGCTTTCTTT. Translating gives CAWSGRGQGETEAFF.

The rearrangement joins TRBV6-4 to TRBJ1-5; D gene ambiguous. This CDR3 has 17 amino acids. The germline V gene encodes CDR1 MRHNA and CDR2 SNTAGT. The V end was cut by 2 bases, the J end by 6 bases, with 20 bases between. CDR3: CASSDRLPCSSGQPQHF. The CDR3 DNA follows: TGTGCCAGCAGTGACCGTCTGCCGTGTAGTTCAGGTCAGCCCCAGCATTTT.

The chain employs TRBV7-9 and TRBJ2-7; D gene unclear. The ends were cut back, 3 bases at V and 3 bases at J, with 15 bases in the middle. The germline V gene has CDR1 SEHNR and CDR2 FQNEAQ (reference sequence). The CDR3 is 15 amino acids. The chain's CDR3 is CASSLEGFTLYEQYF. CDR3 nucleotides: TGTGCCAGCAGCTTGGAAGGCTTCACCCTCTACGAGCAGTACTTC. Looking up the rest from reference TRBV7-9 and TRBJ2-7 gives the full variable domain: DTGVSQNPRHKITKRGQNVTFRCDPISEHNRLYWYRQTLGQGPEFLTYFQNEAQLEKSRLLSDRFSAERPKGSFSTLEIQRTEQGDSAMYLCASSLEGFTLYEQYFGPGTRLTVT.

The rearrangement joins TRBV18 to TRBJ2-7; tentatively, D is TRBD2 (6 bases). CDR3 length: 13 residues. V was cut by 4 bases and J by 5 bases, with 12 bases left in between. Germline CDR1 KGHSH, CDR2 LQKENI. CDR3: CASSRSGVDEQYF. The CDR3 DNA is TGTGCCAGCTCACGTTCGGGGGTGGACGAGCAGTACTTC.

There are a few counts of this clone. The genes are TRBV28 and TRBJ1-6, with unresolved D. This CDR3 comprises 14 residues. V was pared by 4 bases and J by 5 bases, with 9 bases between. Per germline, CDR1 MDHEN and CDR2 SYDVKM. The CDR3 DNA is TGTGCCAGCAGTTGGGTGGCAGATAATTCACCCCTCCACTTT. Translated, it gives CASSWVADNSPLHF.

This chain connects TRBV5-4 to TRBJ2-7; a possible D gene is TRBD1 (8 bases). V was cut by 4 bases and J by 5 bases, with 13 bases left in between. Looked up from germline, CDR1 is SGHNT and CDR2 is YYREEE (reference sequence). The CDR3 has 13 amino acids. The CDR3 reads CASSRTGRDEQYF. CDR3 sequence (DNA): TGTGCCAGCAGCCGGACAGGGAGGGACGAGCAGTACTTC. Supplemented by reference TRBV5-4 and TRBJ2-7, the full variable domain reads ETGVTQSPTHLIKTRGQQVTLRCSSQSGHNTVSWYQQALGQGPQFIFQYYREEENGRGNFPPRFSGLQFPNYSSELNVNALELDDSALYLCASSRTGRDEQYFGPGTRLTVT.

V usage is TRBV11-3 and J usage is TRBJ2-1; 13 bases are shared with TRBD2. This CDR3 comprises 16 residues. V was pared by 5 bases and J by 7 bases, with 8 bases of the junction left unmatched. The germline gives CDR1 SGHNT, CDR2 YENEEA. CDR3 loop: CASSTELAGGPNEQFF. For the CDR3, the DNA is TGTGCCAGCAGCACCGAACTAGCGGGAGGGCCTAATGAGCAGTTCTTC.

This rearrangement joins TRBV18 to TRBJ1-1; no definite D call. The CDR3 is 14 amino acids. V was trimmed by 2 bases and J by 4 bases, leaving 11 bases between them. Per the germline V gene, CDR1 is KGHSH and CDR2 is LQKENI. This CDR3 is CASSPTAVGTEAFF. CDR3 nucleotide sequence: TGTGCCAGCTCACCAACGGCCGTAGGCACTGAAGCTTTCTTT.

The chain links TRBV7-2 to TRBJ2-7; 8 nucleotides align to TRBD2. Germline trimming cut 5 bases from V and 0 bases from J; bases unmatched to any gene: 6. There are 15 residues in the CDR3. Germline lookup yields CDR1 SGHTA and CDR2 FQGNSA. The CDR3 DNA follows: TGTGCCAGCAGCCTTGCGCTAGCGGGCTCCTACGAGCAGTACTTC. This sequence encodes CASSLALAGSYEQYF.

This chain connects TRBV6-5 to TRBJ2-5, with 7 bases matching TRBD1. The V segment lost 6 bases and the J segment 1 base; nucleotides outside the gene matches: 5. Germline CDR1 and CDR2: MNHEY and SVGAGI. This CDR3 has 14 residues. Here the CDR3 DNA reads TGTGCCAGCAGCCTACAGGGGCCCCAAGAGACCCAGTACTTC. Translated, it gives CASSLQGPQETQYF.

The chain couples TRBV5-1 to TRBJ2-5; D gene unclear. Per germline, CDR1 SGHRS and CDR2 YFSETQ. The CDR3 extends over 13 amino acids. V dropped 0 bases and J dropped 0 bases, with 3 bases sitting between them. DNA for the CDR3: TGCGCCAGCAGCTTGGGGTACCAAGAGACCCAGTACTTC. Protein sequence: CASSLGYQETQYF.

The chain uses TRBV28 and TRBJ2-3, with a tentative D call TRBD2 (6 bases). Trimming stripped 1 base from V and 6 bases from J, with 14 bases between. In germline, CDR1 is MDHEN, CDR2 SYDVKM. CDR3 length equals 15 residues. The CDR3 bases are TGTGCCAGCAGTTTATCGATGGGGAGGCGGGATACGCAGTATTTT. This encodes CASSLSMGRRDTQYF. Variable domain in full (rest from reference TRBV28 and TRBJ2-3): DVKVTQSSRYLVKRTGEKVFLECVQDMDHENMFWYRQDPGLGLRLIYFSYDVKMKEKGDIPEGYSVSREKKERFSLILESASTNQTSMYLCASSLSMGRRDTQYFGPGTRLTVL.

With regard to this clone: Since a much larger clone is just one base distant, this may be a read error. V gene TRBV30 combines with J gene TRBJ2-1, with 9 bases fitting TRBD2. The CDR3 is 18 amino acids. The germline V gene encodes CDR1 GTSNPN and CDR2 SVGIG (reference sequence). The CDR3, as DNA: TGTGCCCGGAGTGGGACCAGTGAGCGGGAGGCCCCCTACAATGAGCAGTTCTTC. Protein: CARSGTSEREAPYNEQFF.

This CDR3 is CASRDRPRRGGNTEAFF. The CDR3 DNA reads TGTGCCAGCAGGGACCGGCCGCGGAGGGGAGGGAACACTGAAGCTTTCTTT. This chain connects TRBV7-9 to TRBJ1-1; tentative D call: TRBD1 (5 bases). The CDR3 is 17 amino acids. Between the trimmed V and J ends, which lost 6 bases and 1 base, there was a span of 21 bases. CDR1 and CDR2 (germline): SEHNR, FQNEAQ (reference sequence).

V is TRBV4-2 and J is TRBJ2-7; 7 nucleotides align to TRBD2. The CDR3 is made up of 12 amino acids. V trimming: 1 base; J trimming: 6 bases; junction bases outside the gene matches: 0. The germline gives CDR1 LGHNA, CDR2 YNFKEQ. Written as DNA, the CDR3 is TGTGCCAGCAGCCAAGGGGAGGGCGAGCAGTACTTC. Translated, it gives CASSQGEGEQYF.